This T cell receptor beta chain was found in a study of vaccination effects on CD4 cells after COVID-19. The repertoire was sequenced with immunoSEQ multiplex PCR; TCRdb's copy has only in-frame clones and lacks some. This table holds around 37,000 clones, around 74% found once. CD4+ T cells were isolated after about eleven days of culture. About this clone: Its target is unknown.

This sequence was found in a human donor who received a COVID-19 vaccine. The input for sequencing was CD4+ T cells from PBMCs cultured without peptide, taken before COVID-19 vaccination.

The DNA of the CDR3 is TGTGCCAGCTCACAAGCCCGGGACAGGGCTTCTGGCTACACCTTC. This sequence encodes CASSQARDRASGYTF. The chain carries TRBV18 and TRBJ1-2; the match to TRBD1 covers 9 bases. The CDR3 extends over 15 amino acids. Germline loops: CDR1 KGHSH, CDR2 LQKENI. Losses at the gene ends were 4 bases for V and 7 bases for J; bases not matched to a gene: 10.